This T cell receptor beta chain derives from a study of T cells in localized non-small cell lung cancer. V lost 7 bases and J lost 1, with 11 bases in between. The CDR3 loop spans 13 amino acids. In germline, CDR1 is MNHEY, CDR2 SMNVEV (reference sequence). Findings of the study overall: Median approximately 58 top-100 tumor clones were shared with paired adjacent lung. An association was observed between higher blood T cell density and longer overall survival. Measurement of T cell clonality placed uninvolved adjacent lung highest, above the level in tumor.

Comment on this clone: The antigen remains unidentified.

Here immunoSEQ multiplex PCR was the method, and the copy in TCRdb shows in-frame clones only, minus some. In the table there are about 35,000 clones, 80% to 95% of which are singletons. V and J are TRBV27 and TRBJ2-7; maybe TRBD1 (6 bases). The sequence was obtained from a female donor at least 60 years old with stage I lung adenocarcinoma. The sample was peripheral blood, taken before any cancer treatment. CDR3 residues: CASNRQGSYEQYF. CDR3 in DNA: TGTGCCAGCAACCGGCAGGGGTCCTACGAGCAGTACTTC.